Below, one T cell receptor (beta chain) is given with its context. Germline V gene sequence: CDR1 SSHAT, CDR2 FNYEAQ (reference sequence). V was pared by 2 bases and J by 1 base, with 11 bases of the junction left unmatched. The CDR3 length is 19 residues. Using immunoSEQ multiplex PCR, the repertoire was profiled, and TCRdb retains in-frame clones only, with some absent. The sample yields some 150,000 clones, approximately 78% seen once. These data come from a study of blood T cell repertoires in COVID-19. This sequence originates from a man of 80 years or more with acute or convalescent COVID-19. The specimen was peripheral blood. The V call is TRBV7-7, the J call TRBJ2-3; TRBD2 agrees at 11 bases. The CDR3 region has the DNA TGTGCCAGCAGCTTAACTAGCGGGGGAAGTTATATCGGCACAGATACGCAGTATTTT. Its protein product is CASSLTSGGSYIGTDTQYF.